The clone carrying this T cell receptor beta chain was counted a single time. The antigen is not known. With 2 bases removed from V and 10 bases from J, the gap between germline ends came to 15 bases. Germline lookup yields CDR1 SGHAT and CDR2 FQDESV (reference sequence). This CDR3 spans 14 amino acids. The sample originates from a study of PD-1 blockade in classical Hodgkin lymphoma. The data were produced by immunoSEQ multiplex PCR, yet TCRdb's version contains in-frame clones alone and is incomplete. Of about 40,000 clones in the sample, more than 75% were seen once. Each and every patient relapsed after autologous stem cell transplantation, and patients got differing brentuximab vedotin exposure. General study points: The diversity seen at baseline in complete responders resembled that of newly diagnosed patients. Newly diagnosed patients reportedly trailed healthy donors in baseline TCR diversity.

This chain uses TRBV11-1 with TRBJ2-1; D remains ambiguous. This sequence originates from a human donor with classical Hodgkin lymphoma. This sample comprised peripheral blood mononuclear cells (PBMCs), obtained at baseline. CDR3 sequence reads: CASSLFGVRREQFF. The CDR3 nucleotides are TGTGCCAGCAGCTTATTTGGGGTAAGGAGAGAGCAGTTCTTC.